These T cell receptor beta chains were read from a single sample in a study of cytotoxic CD8 clonotypes in ibrutinib-treated CLL. The method was immunoSEQ multiplex PCR; TCRdb's version includes in-frame clones alone and lacks a portion of them. Among about 120,000 clones, about 53% were seen once, and the ten largest hold around 37%. The input for sequencing was PBMCs, taken after 24 months of ibrutinib treatment. The receptors come from a human donor with chronic lymphocytic leukemia. Each CDR3 is given with its conserved first and last residue. D genes are given only for firm matches. The size entry is marked missing in some rows and otherwise reads once, few, many or a size class.

DNA,CDR3,J,size,length,D,V
TGTGCCAGCAGCGTAGCCCAGCCCCCGGGGGAGCTGTTTTTT,CASSVAQPPGELFF,TRBJ2-2,NA,14,NA,TRBV9
TGTGCCAGCAGTCTAACGGACAGGGGGCATAATGAGCAGTTCTTC,CASSLTDRGHNEQFF,TRBJ2-1,few,15,TRBD1,TRBV11-3
TGCAGCGTTGATCCCTACTCTTGGGGAATCAATCAGCCCCAGCATTTT,CSVDPYSWGINQPQHF,TRBJ1-5,NA,16,NA,TRBV29-1
TGTGCCAGCAGCTTAATGCCGCGTACAGATACGCAGTATTTT,CASSLMPRTDTQYF,TRBJ2-3,once,14,NA,TRBV7-3
TGTGCCAGCAGCTTGGGGCAGTTCGAGACCCAGTACTTC,CASSLGQFETQYF,TRBJ2-5,NA,13,NA,TRBV5-5
TGTGCTAGTGGCAGGGGGGAGCAGTACTTC,CASGRGEQYF,TRBJ2-7,NA,10,TRBD1,TRBV12-5
TGCAGTTACACCCCCGCAGGGGGCTATGGCTACACCTTC,CSYTPAGGYGYTF,TRBJ1-2,NA,13,TRBD1,TRBV29-1
TGTGCCAGCAGCTTAGGTGCCCGGGGGCAGGGTCAGCCCCAGCATTTT,CASSLGARGQGQPQHF,TRBJ1-5,NA,16,NA,TRBV7-2
TGTGCCAGCAGTTTAATGTCTGCAGATGGCTACACCTTC,CASSLMSADGYTF,TRBJ1-2,NA,13,NA,TRBV28
TGTGCCAGCTCACCAAGGGGGTTTGAAGCTTTCTTT,CASSPRGFEAFF,TRBJ1-1,NA,12,NA,TRBV18
TGTGCCAGCAGTTACTCGGGACCCGGGGAGCTGTTTTTT,CASSYSGPGELFF,TRBJ2-2,NA,13,NA,TRBV6-6
TGCGCCAGCAGCTTCCAGGGGGCTCTCGGGGGTGAGCAGTTCTTC,CASSFQGALGGEQFF,TRBJ2-1,NA,15,TRBD1,TRBV5-1
TGCGCCAGCAGCTTGAAGTCTAGCTCCTACAATGAGCAGTTCTTC,CASSLKSSSYNEQFF,TRBJ2-1,NA,15,NA,TRBV5-1
TGTGCCAGCAGGGACAGGGATCTCCCCTACGAGCAGTACTTC,CASRDRDLPYEQYF,TRBJ2-7,NA,14,TRBD1,TRBV6-5
TGTGCCAGCAGTGACGGACAGGTAGACACAGGGGGCAGGGGATTTAATGAAAAACTGTTTTTT,CASSDGQVDTGGRGFNEKLFF,TRBJ1-4,few,21,TRBD1,TRBV6-4
TGTGCCAGCAGTGGGGACGGGCTTGGAACCCAGTACTTC,CASSGDGLGTQYF,TRBJ2-5,NA,13,NA,TRBV25-1
TGTGCCAGCAGCTTAGATCTGGGGAGCAATCAGCCCCAGCATTTT,CASSLDLGSNQPQHF,TRBJ1-5,many,15,NA,TRBV7-2
TGTGCCAGCAGTCCTGACATGGGAAAAAACATTCAGTACTTC,CASSPDMGKNIQYF,TRBJ2-4,NA,14,NA,TRBV27
TGTGCCAGCAGTCGACAGGTGGGAGAGACCCAGTACTTC,CASSRQVGETQYF,TRBJ2-5,NA,13,NA,TRBV6-5
TGTGCCAGCAGTTCGACAGGGCGGGAGACCCAGTACTTC,CASSSTGRETQYF,TRBJ2-5,NA,13,TRBD1,TRBV6-6
TGTGCCTGGAGTGTTTGGGTCGGAGACTCACCCCTCCACTTT,CAWSVWVGDSPLHF,TRBJ1-6,NA,14,NA,TRBV30
TGTGCCAGCAGCTTAGTTCCAGGGTCAACCTACGAGCAGTACTTC,CASSLVPGSTYEQYF,TRBJ2-7,few,15,NA,TRBV7-8
TGCGCCAGCAGCTTGGCCCGAGCAGGGCAGAACACTGAAGCTTTCTTT,CASSLARAGQNTEAFF,TRBJ1-1,NA,16,NA,TRBV5-1
TGTGCCAGCAGCTTAACAGGGGGCCGGCAGCCCCAGCATTTT,CASSLTGGRQPQHF,TRBJ1-5,few,14,TRBD1,TRBV7-8
TGTGCCAGTAGTATAAACTCAGGGGGCGGAAAACTGTTTTTT,CASSINSGGGKLFF,TRBJ1-4,NA,14,TRBD1,TRBV19
TGTGCCAGCAGTAACGGGGGTCCAGATACGCAGTATTTT,CASSNGGPDTQYF,TRBJ2-3,NA,13,NA,TRBV6-5
TGTGCCAGCAGTGTCGGGGGGAACTCAAATTCACCCCTCCACTTT,CASSVGGNSNSPLHF,TRBJ1-6,NA,15,NA,TRBV2
TGTGCCAGCAGTTTGGGGGCGGTCGATGAGCAGTTCTTC,CASSLGAVDEQFF,TRBJ2-1,NA,13,NA,TRBV27
TGTGCCAGCAGCTTTCCTGCGAATGAGCAGTTCTTC,CASSFPANEQFF,TRBJ2-1,NA,12,NA,TRBV7-2
TGTGCCTGGAGTGTTGGAGAAATAAATCAGCCCCAGCATTTT,CAWSVGEINQPQHF,TRBJ1-5,NA,14,NA,TRBV30
TGTGCCAGCAGTGCCAACAGGGATAGTACTTTCTTT,CASSANRDSTFF,TRBJ1-1,NA,12,NA,TRBV6-5
TGTGCCAGTAGTGACAGTGCTTCCTACGAGCAGTACTTC,CASSDSASYEQYF,TRBJ2-7,NA,13,NA,TRBV19
TGCAGCGTCATTTTAAGCTACGAGCAGTACTTC,CSVILSYEQYF,TRBJ2-7,NA,11,NA,TRBV29-1
TGTGCCAGCAGCCGTCGGGTAGAGGACGAGACCCAGTACTTC,CASSRRVEDETQYF,TRBJ2-5,NA,14,NA,TRBV7-6
TGTGCCACCAGCAGAGATCTTTTGAACAGGGAATTCTCTGGAAACACCATATATTTT,CATSRDLLNREFSGNTIYF,TRBJ1-3,NA,19,NA,TRBV15
TGCAGCGCCCCCGCCTGGGCCACGGGACGCTATGAGCAGTTCTTC,CSAPAWATGRYEQFF,TRBJ2-1,NA,15,NA,TRBV29-1
TGTGCCTGGAGTGTCGGCACAGCCTATACCTACGAGCAGTACTTC,CAWSVGTAYTYEQYF,TRBJ2-7,NA,15,NA,TRBV30
TGTGCCAGCAGCACTGGGGGGACAGGCGACTATAATTCACCCCTCCACTTT,CASSTGGTGDYNSPLHF,TRBJ1-6,NA,17,TRBD1,TRBV4-2
TGTGCCAGCAGCTTAACTCAGGGTGAAAAACTGTTTTTT,CASSLTQGEKLFF,TRBJ1-4,many,13,NA,TRBV7-6
TGCGCCAGCAGCTTGATATTTAACACTGAAGCTTTCTTT,CASSLIFNTEAFF,TRBJ1-1,few,13,NA,TRBV5-1
TGCGCCAGCAGCCAGGGGACAGGGTTTGGCTACACCTTC,CASSQGTGFGYTF,TRBJ1-2,few,13,TRBD1,TRBV5-1
TGTGCCATCAGTCCAGCGGGGCAAGAGACCCAGTACTTC,CAISPAGQETQYF,TRBJ2-5,NA,13,TRBD2,TRBV10-3
TGTGCCAGCCGAACAGGGGCGGATGGCTACACCTTC,CASRTGADGYTF,TRBJ1-2,NA,12,TRBD1,TRBV2
TGTGCCAGCAGCGCAACTAGCGGCCAAGAGACCCAGTACTTC,CASSATSGQETQYF,TRBJ2-5,NA,14,TRBD2,TRBV7-3
TGTGCCAGCAGTACGAGTTTGGAGGACACCATATATTTT,CASSTSLEDTIYF,TRBJ1-3,NA,13,NA,TRBV2
TGTGCCAGCAGCTTGCGGTCCGTTAATGAGCAGTTCTTC,CASSLRSVNEQFF,TRBJ2-1,NA,13,NA,TRBV11-3